This TCR beta chain derives from a study of post-analysis software for immune sequencing data (dated by TCRdb to between 2014 and 2017). Regarding the study in general: Relapsing-remitting, secondary progressive and progressive-relapsing multiple sclerosis were recorded as disease courses, and subtype annotation was lacking for some patients. The patient repertoires were set against approximately 10 previously published healthy control repertoires from donors whose ages ranged from roughly 6 to 27 years. A subset of samples was prepared in parallel using single-end sample barcoding, then pooled and co-amplified after Illumina adapter ligation.

In its sample, this clonotype was seen a few times. Its antigen is still unknown. Base qualities are missing; no much larger clone stands one base away. To demonstrate the VDJtools post-analysis software, the study profiled TCR beta repertoires from the peripheral blood of under 15 young patients with multiple sclerosis. The multiple sclerosis patients were children and adolescents between roughly 6 and 16 years of age. The library was prepared using PCR. The instrument given in TCRdb is Illumina HiSeq 2500. To reduce PCR and sequencing biases, unique molecular identifiers were incorporated into the TCR beta cDNA libraries. Every 1 to 10 million input T cells yielded 500,000 or so cDNA molecules, meaning each molecule approximated one T cell. The same protocol used for the earlier healthy control dataset was applied to prepare and sequence the patient libraries. Samples belonging to the same batch were prepared together, multiplexed and sequenced on a shared HiSeq lane. Processing in the source paper ran as follows. Raw barcoded reads were processed with MIGEC, and single-read molecular identifier groups were discarded before consensus assembly and CDR3 extraction. VDJtools was used for post-analysis of the clonotype tables, and diversity was normalized by down-sampling every dataset to the size of the smallest sample. Repertoire overlap clustering matched CDR3 amino acid but not nucleotide sequences to correct batch-related cross-sample contamination. TCRdb redid the processing of the public reads, applying fastp at Q25 and MiXCR, and retained in-frame beta chains. Every distinct CDR3 protein forms one entry, paired with its most common genes and DNA. The authors' filters were not applied to this entry. The sample table contains 600,000 to 700,000 distinct CDR3 sequences; only one count was recorded for approximately 60% of them. About 11% of the sample lies in the top ten.

The CDR3 starts with the cysteine, ends with the phenylalanine, and has 18 residues. Of the read, only the CDR3 DNA is kept; its 54 bases are in frame from base 1. The V and J ends are trimmed by 3 bases and 3 bases, leaving 24 bases between them. Results the study describes overall, beyond this receptor: Multiple sclerosis patients had significantly lower normalized Chao1 diversity than controls, a result that suggests substantial peripheral T-cell clonal expansion. Four or five TRBV segments, including TRBV5-6, TRBV5-1 and TRBV20-1, were significantly more frequent in patients than controls. The control group was slightly older than the multiple sclerosis patient group. When samples were clustered directly using the F measure, samples prepared in the same batch co-clustered strongly, which prompted a batch-effect correction.

The receptor's source is a girl between 2 and 10 years old with multiple sclerosis. Sequencing input: blood. The rearrangement joined TRBV12-3 or TRBV12-4 to TRBJ2-7; the best D guess is TRBD2, with 5 bases matching. The CDR3: CASSLSGRFSLLGYEQYF. The nucleotide sequence is TGTGCCAGCAGTTTGAGCGGCAGGTTCTCTCTCCTTGGCTACGAGCAGTACTTC.